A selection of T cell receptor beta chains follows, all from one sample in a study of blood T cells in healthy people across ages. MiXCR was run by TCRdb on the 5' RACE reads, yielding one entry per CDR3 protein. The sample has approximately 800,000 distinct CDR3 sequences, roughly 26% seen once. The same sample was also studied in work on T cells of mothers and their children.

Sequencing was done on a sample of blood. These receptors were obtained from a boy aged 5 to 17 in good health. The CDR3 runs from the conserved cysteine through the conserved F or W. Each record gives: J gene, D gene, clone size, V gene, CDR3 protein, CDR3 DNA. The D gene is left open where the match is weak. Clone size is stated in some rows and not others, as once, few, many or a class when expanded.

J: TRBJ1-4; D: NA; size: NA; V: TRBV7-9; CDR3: CASSSWTGHEKLFF; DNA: TGTGCCAGCAGCTCCTGGACTGGGCATGAAAAACTGTTTTTT
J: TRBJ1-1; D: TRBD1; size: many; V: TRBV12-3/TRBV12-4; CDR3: CASSLRQGTEAFF; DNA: TGCGCCAGCAGCCTCCGACAGGGGACTGAAGCTTTCTTT
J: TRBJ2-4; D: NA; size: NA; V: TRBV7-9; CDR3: CASSLAGEVGNIQYF; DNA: TGTGCCAGCAGCTTAGCGGGAGAGGTTGGAAACATTCAGTACTTC
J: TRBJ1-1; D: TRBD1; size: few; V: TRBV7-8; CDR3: CASRASDRASSMNTEAFF; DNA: TGTGCCAGCAGGGCGAGCGACAGGGCCTCTTCTATGAACACTGAAGCTTTCTTT
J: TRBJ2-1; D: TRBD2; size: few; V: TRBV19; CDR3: CASKSGGASEQFF; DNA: TGTGCCAGTAAAAGCGGGGGGGCCAGTGAGCAGTTCTTC
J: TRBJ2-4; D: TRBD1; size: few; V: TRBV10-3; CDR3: CAISESGQGKMDIQYF; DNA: TGTGCCATCAGTGAGTCGGGACAGGGGAAGATGGACATTCAGTACTTC
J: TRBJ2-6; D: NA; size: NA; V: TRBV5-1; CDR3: CASSTGTTGANVLTF; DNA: TGCGCCAGCAGCACCGGGACGACCGGGGCCAACGTCCTGACTTTC
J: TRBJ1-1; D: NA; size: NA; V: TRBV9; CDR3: CASSGSGTTNTEAFF; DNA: TGTGCCAGCAGCGGCTCCGGGACGACGAACACTGAAGCTTTCTTT
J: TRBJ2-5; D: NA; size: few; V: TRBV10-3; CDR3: CAISEPQMGIAEFF; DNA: TGTGCCATCAGTGAGCCACAGATGGGGATTGCAGAGTTCTTC
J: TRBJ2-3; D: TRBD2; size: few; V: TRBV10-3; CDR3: CAISTTSGLAGGPTDTQYF; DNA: TGTGCCATCAGTACCACCTCGGGCTTAGCGGGGGGGCCGACAGATACGCAGTATTTT
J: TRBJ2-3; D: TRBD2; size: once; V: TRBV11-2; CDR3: CASSLMRGGLNTQYF; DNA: TGTGCCAGCAGCTTAATGCGGGGGGGCCTTAATACGCAGTATTTT
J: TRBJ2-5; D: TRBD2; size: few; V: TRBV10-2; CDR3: CASSDKRGGGRETQYF; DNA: TGCGCCAGCAGTGATAAGCGGGGGGGAGGGAGAGAGACCCAGTACTTC
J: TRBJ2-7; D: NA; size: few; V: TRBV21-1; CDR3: CASSKEWGGLYEQYF; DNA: TGTGCCAGCAGCAAAGAGTGGGGGGGCCTCTACGAGCAGTACTTC
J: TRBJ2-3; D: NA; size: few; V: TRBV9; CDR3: CASSVDPVGPDTQYF; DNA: TGTGCCAGCAGCGTAGATCCGGTGGGGCCAGATACGCAGTATTTT
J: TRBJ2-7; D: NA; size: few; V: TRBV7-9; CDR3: CASSFRQESYEQYF; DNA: TGTGCCAGCAGCTTTAGGCAGGAGTCCTACGAGCAGTACTTC
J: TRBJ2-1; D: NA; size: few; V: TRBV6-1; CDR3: CASSMDGYNEQFF; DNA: TGTGCCAGCAGTATGGACGGATACAATGAGCAGTTCTTC
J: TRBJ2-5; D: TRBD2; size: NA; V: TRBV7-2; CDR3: CASRRLAGVETQYF; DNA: TGTGCCAGCAGGAGGCTAGCGGGGGTAGAGACCCAGTACTTC
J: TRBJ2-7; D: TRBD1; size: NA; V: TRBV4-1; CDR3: CASSQEGQGGYEQYF; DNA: TGCGCCAGCAGCCAAGAAGGACAGGGGGGATACGAGCAGTACTTC